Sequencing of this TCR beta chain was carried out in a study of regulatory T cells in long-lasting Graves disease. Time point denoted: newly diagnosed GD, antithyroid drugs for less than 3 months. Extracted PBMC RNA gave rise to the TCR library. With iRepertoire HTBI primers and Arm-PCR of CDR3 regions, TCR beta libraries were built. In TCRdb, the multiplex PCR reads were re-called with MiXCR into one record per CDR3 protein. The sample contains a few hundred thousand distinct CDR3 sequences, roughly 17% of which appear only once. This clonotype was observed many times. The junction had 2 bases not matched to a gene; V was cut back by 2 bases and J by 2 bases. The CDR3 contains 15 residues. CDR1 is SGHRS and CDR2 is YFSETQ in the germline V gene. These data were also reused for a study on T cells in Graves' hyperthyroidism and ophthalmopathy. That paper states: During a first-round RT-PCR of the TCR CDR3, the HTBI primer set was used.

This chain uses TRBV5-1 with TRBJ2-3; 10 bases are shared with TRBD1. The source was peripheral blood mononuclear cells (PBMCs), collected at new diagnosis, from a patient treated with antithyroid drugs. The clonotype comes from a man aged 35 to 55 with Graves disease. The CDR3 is CASSFGQGVTDTQYF. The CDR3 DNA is TGCGCCAGCAGCTTCGGACAGGGGGTCACAGATACGCAGTATTTT.